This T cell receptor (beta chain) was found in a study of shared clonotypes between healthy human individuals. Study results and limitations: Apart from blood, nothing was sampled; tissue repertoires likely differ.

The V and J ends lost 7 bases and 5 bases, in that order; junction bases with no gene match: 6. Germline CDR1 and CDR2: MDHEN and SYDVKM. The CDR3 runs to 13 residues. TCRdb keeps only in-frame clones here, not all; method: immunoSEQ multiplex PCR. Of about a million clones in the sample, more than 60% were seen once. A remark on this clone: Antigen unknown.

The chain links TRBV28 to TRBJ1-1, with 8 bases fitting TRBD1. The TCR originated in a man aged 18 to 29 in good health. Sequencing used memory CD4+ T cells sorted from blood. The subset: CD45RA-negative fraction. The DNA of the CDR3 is TGTGCCAGCACCGGACAGGGATGGACTGAAGCTTTCTTT. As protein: CASTGQGWTEAFF.